A single sample is the source of the 5 T cell receptor beta chains below, sequenced in a study of beta chain features in type 1 diabetes. All of the isolated RNA was reverse transcribed, so expressed TCRB transcripts were sequenced. Here immunoSEQ multiplex PCR was the method, and the copy in TCRdb shows in-frame clones only, minus some. The table has more than 300,000 clones, about 14% seen once; the top ten hold about 0.018%. The specimen sequenced was naive CD4+ T cells from blood. All receptors derive from a woman younger than 30 in good health.

This clone turned up a few times. The chain recombines TRBV18 with TRBJ2-7; a weak D match, TRBD2 (5 bases). The V gene lost 6 bases and the J gene lost 7 bases, with 19 bases spanning the gap. This CDR3 region has 14 residues. CDR1 KGHSH and CDR2 LQKENI come from the germline V gene. The CDR3 spells CASSISNSGEEQYF. The CDR3 DNA sequence: TGTGCCAGCTCCATAAGCAACAGCGGTGAGGAGCAGTACTTC.

This clone was detected only a few times. The rearrangement links TRBV9 to TRBJ1-2, with 9 bases identical to TRBD1. The junction had 7 bases not matched to a gene; V was cut back by 3 bases and J by 4 bases. This CDR3 region has 15 residues. The germline gives CDR1 SGDLS, CDR2 YYNGEE. The CDR3 region has the DNA TGTGCCAGCAGCGCTCAGGGACAGGGACTCTATGGCTACACCTTC. Protein sequence: CASSAQGQGLYGYTF.

The sample holds a few counts of this clone. This chain connects TRBV30 to TRBJ1-4; D is ambiguous. Per germline, CDR1 GTSNPN and CDR2 SVGIG (reference sequence). This CDR3 region has 13 residues. V was pared by 5 bases and J by 8 bases, with 15 bases between. The chain's CDR3 is CAWDGLGGEKLFF. The CDR3 DNA is TGTGCCTGGGACGGACTCGGCGGGGAAAAACTGTTTTTT. Full variable domain (rest looked up from reference TRBV30 and TRBJ1-4): SQTIHQWPATLVQPVGSPLSLECTVEGTSNPNLYWYRQAAGRGLQLLFYSVGIGQISSEVPQNLSASRPQDRQFILSSKKLLLSDSGFYLCAWDGLGGEKLFFGSGTQLSVL.

In this sample, this clone turned up a few times. The V and J genes are TRBV29-1 and TRBJ2-2; 7 nucleotides agree with TRBD1. The CDR3 length is 13 residues. The V and J ends lost 7 bases and 6 bases, in that order; junction bases with no gene match: 8. The germline V gene has CDR1 SQVTM and CDR2 ANQGSEA. CDR3 sequence: CSARQGWAGELFF. In DNA form, the CDR3 reads TGCAGCGCTAGACAGGGTTGGGCCGGGGAGCTGTTTTTT.

V and J are TRBV7-2 and TRBJ2-1, with 9 nucleotides matching TRBD2. Per the germline V gene, CDR1 is SGHTA and CDR2 is FQGNSA. J lost 5 bases, V lost 1 base, and 3 bases had no gene match. CDR3 length: 15 residues. For the CDR3, the DNA is TGTGCCAGCAGCTTAGTTAGCGGGAGTAACAATGAGCAGTTCTTC. It encodes CASSLVSGSNNEQFF.